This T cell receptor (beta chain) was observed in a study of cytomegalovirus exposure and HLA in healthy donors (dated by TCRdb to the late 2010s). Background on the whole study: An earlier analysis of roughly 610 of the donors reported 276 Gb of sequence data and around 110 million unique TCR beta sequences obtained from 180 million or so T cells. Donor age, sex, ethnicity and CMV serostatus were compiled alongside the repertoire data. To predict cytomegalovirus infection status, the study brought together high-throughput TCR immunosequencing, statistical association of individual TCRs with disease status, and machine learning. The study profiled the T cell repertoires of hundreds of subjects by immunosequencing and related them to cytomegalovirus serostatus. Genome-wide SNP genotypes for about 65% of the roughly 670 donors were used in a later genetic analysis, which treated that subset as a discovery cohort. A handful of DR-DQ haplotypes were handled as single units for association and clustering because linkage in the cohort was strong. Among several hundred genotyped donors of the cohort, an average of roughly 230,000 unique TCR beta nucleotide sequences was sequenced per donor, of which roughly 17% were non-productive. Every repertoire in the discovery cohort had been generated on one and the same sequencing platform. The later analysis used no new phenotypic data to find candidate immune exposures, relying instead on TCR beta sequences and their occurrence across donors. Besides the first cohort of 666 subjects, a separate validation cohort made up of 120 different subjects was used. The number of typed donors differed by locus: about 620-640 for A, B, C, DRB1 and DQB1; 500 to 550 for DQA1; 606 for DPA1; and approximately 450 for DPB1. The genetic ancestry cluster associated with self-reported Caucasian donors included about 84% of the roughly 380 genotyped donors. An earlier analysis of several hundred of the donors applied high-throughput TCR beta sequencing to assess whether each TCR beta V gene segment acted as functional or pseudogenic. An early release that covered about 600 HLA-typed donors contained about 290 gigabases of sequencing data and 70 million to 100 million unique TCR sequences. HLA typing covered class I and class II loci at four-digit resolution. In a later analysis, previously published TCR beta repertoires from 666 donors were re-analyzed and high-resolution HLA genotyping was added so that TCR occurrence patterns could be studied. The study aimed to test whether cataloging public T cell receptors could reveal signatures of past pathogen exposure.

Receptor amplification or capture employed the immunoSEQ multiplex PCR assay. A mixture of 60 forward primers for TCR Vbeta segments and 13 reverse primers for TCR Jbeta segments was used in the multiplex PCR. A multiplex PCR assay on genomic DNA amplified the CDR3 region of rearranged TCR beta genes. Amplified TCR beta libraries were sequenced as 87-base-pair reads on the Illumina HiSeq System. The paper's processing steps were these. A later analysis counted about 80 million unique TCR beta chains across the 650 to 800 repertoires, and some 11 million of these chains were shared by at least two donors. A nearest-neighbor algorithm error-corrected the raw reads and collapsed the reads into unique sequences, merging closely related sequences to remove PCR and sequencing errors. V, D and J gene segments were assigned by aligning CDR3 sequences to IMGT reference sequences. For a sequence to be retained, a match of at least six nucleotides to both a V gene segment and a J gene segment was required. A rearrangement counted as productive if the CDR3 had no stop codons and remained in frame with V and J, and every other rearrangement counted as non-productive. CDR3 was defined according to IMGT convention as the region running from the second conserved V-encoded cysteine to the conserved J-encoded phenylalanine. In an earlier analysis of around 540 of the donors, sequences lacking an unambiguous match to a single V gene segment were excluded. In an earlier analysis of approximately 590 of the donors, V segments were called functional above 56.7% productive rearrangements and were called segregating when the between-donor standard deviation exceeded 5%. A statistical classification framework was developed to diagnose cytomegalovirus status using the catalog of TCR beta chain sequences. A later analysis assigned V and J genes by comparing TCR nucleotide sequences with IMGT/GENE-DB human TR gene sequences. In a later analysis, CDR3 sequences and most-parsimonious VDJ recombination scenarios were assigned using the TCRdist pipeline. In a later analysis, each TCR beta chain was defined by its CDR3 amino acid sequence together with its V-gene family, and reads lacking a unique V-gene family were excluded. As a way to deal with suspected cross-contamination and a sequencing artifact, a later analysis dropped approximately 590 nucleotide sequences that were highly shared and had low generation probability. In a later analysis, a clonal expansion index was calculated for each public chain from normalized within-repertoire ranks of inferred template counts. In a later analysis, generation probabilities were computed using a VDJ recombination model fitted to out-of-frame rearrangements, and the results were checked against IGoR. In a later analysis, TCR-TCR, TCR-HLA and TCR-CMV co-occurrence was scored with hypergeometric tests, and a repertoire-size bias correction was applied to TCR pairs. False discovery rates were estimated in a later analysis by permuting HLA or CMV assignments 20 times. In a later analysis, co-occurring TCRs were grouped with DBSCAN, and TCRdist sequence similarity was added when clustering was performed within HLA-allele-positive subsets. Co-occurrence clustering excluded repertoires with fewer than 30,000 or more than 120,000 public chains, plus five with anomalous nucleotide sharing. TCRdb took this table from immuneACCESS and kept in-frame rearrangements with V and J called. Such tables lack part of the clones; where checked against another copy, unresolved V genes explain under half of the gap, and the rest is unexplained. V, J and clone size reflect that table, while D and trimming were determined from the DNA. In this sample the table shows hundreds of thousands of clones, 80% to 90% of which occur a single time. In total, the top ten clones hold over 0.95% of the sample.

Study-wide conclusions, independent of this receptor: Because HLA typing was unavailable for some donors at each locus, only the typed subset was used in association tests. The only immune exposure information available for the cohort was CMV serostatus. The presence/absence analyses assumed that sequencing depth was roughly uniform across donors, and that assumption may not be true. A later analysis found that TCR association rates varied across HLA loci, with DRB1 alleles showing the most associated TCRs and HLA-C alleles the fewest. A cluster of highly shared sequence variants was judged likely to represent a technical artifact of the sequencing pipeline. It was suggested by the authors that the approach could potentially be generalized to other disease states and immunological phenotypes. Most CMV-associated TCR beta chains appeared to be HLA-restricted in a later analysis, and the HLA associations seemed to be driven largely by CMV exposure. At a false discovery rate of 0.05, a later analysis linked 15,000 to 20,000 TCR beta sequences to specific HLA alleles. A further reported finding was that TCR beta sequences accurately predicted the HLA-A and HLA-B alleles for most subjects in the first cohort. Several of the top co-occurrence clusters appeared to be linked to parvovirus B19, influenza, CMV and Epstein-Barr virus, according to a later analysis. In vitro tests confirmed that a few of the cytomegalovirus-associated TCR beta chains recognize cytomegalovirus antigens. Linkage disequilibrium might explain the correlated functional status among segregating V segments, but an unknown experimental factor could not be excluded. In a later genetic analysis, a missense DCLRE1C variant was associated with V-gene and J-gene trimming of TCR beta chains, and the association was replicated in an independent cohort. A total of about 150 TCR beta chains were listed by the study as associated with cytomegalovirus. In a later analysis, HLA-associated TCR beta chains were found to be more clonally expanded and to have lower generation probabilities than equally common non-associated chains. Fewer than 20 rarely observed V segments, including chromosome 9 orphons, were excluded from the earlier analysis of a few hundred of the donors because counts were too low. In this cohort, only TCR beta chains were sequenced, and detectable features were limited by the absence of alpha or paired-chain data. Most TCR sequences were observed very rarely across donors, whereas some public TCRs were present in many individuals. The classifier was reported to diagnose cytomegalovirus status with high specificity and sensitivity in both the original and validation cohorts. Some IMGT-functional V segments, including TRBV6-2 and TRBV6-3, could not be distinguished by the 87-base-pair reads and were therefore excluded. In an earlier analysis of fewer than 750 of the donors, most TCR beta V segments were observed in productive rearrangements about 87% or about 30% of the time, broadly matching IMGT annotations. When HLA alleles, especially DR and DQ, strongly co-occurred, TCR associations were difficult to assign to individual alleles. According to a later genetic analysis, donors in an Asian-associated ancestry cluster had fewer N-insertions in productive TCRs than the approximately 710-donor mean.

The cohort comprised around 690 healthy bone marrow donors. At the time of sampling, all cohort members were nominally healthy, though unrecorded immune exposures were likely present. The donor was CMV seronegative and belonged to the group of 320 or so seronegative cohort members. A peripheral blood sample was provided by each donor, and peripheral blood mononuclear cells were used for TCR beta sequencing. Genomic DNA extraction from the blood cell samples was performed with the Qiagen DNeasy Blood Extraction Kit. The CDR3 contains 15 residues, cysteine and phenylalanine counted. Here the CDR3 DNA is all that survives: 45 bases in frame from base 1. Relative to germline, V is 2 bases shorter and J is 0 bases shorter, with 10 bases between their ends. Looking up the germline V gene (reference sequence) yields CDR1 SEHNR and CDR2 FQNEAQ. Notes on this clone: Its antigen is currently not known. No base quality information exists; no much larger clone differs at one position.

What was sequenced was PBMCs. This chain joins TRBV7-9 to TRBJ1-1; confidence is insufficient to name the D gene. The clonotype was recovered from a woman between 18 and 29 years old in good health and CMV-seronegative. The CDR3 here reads CASSLKQSVNTEAFF. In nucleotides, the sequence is TGTGCCAGCAGCTTAAAACAGTCCGTGAACACTGAAGCTTTCTTT. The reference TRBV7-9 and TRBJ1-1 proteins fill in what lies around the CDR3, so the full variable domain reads DTGVSQNPRHKITKRGQNVTFRCDPISEHNRLYWYRQTLGQGPEFLTYFQNEAQLEKSRLLSDRFSAERPKGSFSTLEIQRTEQGDSAMYLCASSLKQSVNTEAFFGQGTRLTVV.